This TCR gamma chain was sequenced during a study of Vδ1+ human thymocytes. Alphabeta T cells were depleted, then CD3+ Vdelta1+ Vdelta2- thymocytes were FACS-sorted. The study's findings and limits: In the thymus, TRG and TRD repertoires looked highly polyclonal with Gaussian CDR3 lengths.

Concerning this clone: Its antigen remains unknown. The junction and the germline gene differ at one end; a read error may be behind it.

RNA was extracted from the cells and then reverse transcribed. The CDR3 regions were amplified by multiplex PCR from V-gene primers to a constant-region primer. TCRdb redid clone calling on the multiplex PCR reads using CATT. This repertoire shows tens of thousands of gamma-chain clones, around 15% found once; its top ten account for under 2.5%. The CDR3 consists of 15 residues. The germline V gene has CDR1 EGSTGY and CDR2 YDSYTSSV. Sample: Vdelta1+ gamma-delta thymocytes from the thymus. Subset: FACS-sorted CD3+ TCRalphabeta- TCRVdelta1+ TCRVdelta2- thymocytes. The rearrangement joins TRGV4 to TRGJ1 or TRGJ2. The source of this sequence is a child less than two years old who had congenital heart surgery. CDR3 in DNA: TGTGCCACCTGGAATGGGACGGGTTATTATTATAAGAAACTCTTT. It translates to CATWNGTGYYYKKLF.